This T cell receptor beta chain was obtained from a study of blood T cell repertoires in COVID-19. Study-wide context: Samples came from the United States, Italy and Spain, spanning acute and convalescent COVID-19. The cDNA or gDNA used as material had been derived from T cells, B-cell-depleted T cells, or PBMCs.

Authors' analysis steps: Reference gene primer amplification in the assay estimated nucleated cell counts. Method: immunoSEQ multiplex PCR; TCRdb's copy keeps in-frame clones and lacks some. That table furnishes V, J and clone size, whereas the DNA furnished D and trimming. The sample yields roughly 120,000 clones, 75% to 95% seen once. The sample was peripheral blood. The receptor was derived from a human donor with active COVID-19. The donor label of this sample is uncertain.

CDR3 DNA sequence: TGTGCCAGCAGGGACCCGGGACAGAGCAGGAACACTGAAGCTTTCTTT. Protein: CASRDPGQSRNTEAFF. The chain uses TRBV5-5 and TRBJ1-1; TRBD1 matches at 7 bases. Trimming took 5 bases from V and 1 from J; bases not matched to a gene: 11. Per germline, CDR1 SGHKS and CDR2 YYEKEE (reference sequence). The CDR3 has 16 residues.